This T cell receptor beta chain was recorded in a study of blood T cell repertoires in COVID-19. Across the study: From the United States, Italy and Spain came samples of acute and convalescent COVID-19.

On this clone: Other DNA sequences in this sample translate to the same CDR3.

In the authors' workflow: From reference gene primer amplification, estimates of nucleated cell counts were derived. Profiling relied on immunoSEQ multiplex PCR, and the TCRdb table lists in-frame clones only, not all of them. V, J and clone size derive from that table, while D and trimming were established from the DNA sequence. The sample yields fewer than 300,000 clones, roughly 89% seen once. Germline CDR1 KGHSH, CDR2 LQKENI. Trimming cost V 3 bases and J 1 base; bases outside gene matches: 3. The CDR3 loop spans 15 amino acids. Sample: PBMCs or T cells enriched from blood (not recorded which). The receptor's source is a man in his forties who had recovered from COVID-19. The rearrangement links TRBV18 to TRBJ1-5; 7 positions agree with TRBD1. CDR3 nucleotide sequence: TGTGCCAGCTCACCTCAGGGGGGAAGCAATCAGCCCCAGCATTTT. Translation gives CASSPQGGSNQPQHF.